This T cell receptor beta chain was sequenced for a study of blood T cell repertoires in COVID-19. Germline CDR1 is SGHAT and CDR2 is FQNNGV. V lost 5 bases and J lost 0; bases outside the gene matches: 6. There are 15 residues in the CDR3. Profiling relied on immunoSEQ multiplex PCR, and the TCRdb table lists in-frame clones only, not all of them. The repertoire holds around 75,000 clones, with 70% to 90% as singletons. The sequence came from a human donor in a cohort sampled during active COVID-19. Sequencing was done on a sample of peripheral blood. V and J are TRBV11-2 and TRBJ1-1, with TRBD1 matching 7 bases. CDR3 protein: CASSPSGQMNTEAFF. CDR3 DNA sequence: TGTGCCAGCAGCCCTTCGGGACAGATGAACACTGAAGCTTTCTTT.